The clone carrying this TCR beta chain was found many times. This entry belongs to a study of T cells in Graves' hyperthyroidism and ophthalmopathy. Template material for amplifying TCR beta CDR3 regions consisted of RNA transcripts. During a first-round RT-PCR of the TCR CDR3, the HTBI primer set was used. One entry per CDR3 protein, called by TCRdb with MiXCR from the multiplex PCR reads. Of 200,000 to 300,000 distinct CDR3 sequences in the sample, about 24% are singletons; the top ten hold roughly 35%. The clonotype comes from a woman between 40 and 55 years old with Graves' ophthalmopathy. The sequenced sample consisted of blood.

In nucleotides, the CDR3 is TGCGCCAGCAGCCTCGACAGGGGGCGGCTCGAGCAGTACTTC. Protein: CASSLDRGRLEQYF. V gene TRBV10-2 combines with J gene TRBJ2-7, with 10 nucleotides matching TRBD1. The CDR3 is 14 amino acids. The J segment lost 6 bases and the V segment lost 6 bases, leaving 8 bases of the junction unmatched. CDR1 WSHSY and CDR2 SAAADI come from the germline V gene.